This is a list of T cell receptor beta chains from one sample in a study of T cells in Graves' hyperthyroidism and ophthalmopathy. TCRdb reprocessed the multiplex PCR reads via MiXCR and lists one record per CDR3 protein. The sample lists fewer than 550,000 distinct CDR3 sequences, 15% to 19% occurring once. The sequencing sample was made of blood. All receptors come from a woman aged 18-29 years with Graves' hyperthyroidism. CDR3s include the opening cysteine and the closing phenylalanine or tryptophan. D genes are given only for firm matches. Clone size is not always given. Where it is, it says once, few, many or a class for expanded clones.

J | V | length | size | D | CDR3 | DNA
TRBJ2-3 | TRBV19 | 13 | - | - | CASSIQSTDTQYF | TGTGCCAGTAGTATCCAGAGCACAGATACGCAGTATTTT
TRBJ2-2 | TRBV28 | 15 | many | TRBD2 | CASSLSGSGTGELFF | TGTGCCAGCAGTTTAAGCGGGAGTGGTACCGGGGAGCTGTTTTTT
TRBJ2-7 | TRBV12-3/TRBV12-4 | 14 | many | - | CASSLTGSLYEQYF | TGTGCCAGCAGCCTTACCGGGAGTCTCTACGAGCAGTACTTC
TRBJ1-1 | TRBV6-1 | 12 | few | TRBD1 | CASRDRDTEAFF | TGTGCCAGCAGGGACAGGGACACTGAAGCTTTCTTT
TRBJ1-2 | TRBV4-2 | 15 | - | - | CASSPPGRDLGGYTF | TGTGCCAGCAGCCCTCCCGGGAGGGATCTCGGTGGCTACACCTTC
TRBJ2-7 | TRBV6-1 | 11 | few | - | CASTLWSEQYF | TGTGCCAGCACTCTCTGGAGTGAGCAGTACTTC
TRBJ2-4 | TRBV24-1 | 13 | - | - | CATSDWRKNIQYF | TGTGCCACCAGTGATTGGCGAAAAAACATTCAGTACTTC
TRBJ2-2 | TRBV6-9 | 12 | - | - | CATGTYTGELFF | TGTGCCACCGGGACTTACACCGGGGAGCTGTTTTTT
TRBJ1-4 | TRBV5-1 | 15 | - | - | CASSPLTTTNEKLFF | TGCGCCAGCAGCCCTTTAACTACTACGAATGAAAAACTGTTTTTT
TRBJ2-5 | TRBV14 | 14 | - | - | CASSPVGVQETQYF | TGTGCCAGCAGCCCCGTGGGGGTTCAAGAGACCCAGTACTTC
TRBJ2-2 | TRBV6-1 | 14 | many | - | CASSRGPNTGELFF | TGTGCCAGCAGCAGGGGTCCAAACACCGGGGAGCTGTTTTTT
TRBJ1-1 | TRBV29-1 | 14 | many | - | CSAKRDGSNTEAFF | TGCAGCGCTAAAAGGGACGGATCTAACACTGAAGCTTTCTTT
TRBJ1-1 | TRBV19 | 18 | many | TRBD1 | CASSTPSDTGTENTEAFF | TGTGCCAGTAGTACCCCCTCTGACACCGGGACAGAGAACACTGAAGCTTTCTTT
TRBJ2-7 | TRBV3-1 | 12 | - | - | CASSPNYYEQYF | TGTGCCAGCAGCCCAAACTATTACGAGCAGTACTTC
TRBJ1-1 | TRBV3-1 | 17 | - | TRBD1 | CASSQVSRDRGGTEAFF | TGTGCCAGCAGCCAAGTGTCCCGGGACAGGGGCGGCACTGAAGCTTTCTTT
TRBJ2-7 | TRBV20-1 | 15 | - | TRBD2 | CSASGTSGRFYEQYF | TGCAGTGCCTCCGGGACTAGCGGGAGATTCTACGAGCAGTACTTC
TRBJ2-2 | TRBV2 | 15 | once | - | CASRGGRGNTGELFF | TGTGCCAGCAGGGGGGGCAGGGGTAACACCGGGGAGCTGTTTTTT
TRBJ2-5 | TRBV20-1 | 12 | many | - | CSARVAGETQYF | TGCAGTGCTAGAGTAGCCGGGGAGACCCAGTACTTC
TRBJ2-2 | TRBV3-1 | 19 | - | - | CASSRVSLRGPSNTGELFF | TGTGCCAGCAGCAGGGTGTCGTTGCGGGGACCGTCGAACACCGGGGAGCTGTTTTTT
TRBJ2-1 | TRBV7-9 | 15 | - | TRBD2 | CASNIAGASGNEQFF | TGTGCCAGCAACATAGCGGGGGCCTCAGGGAATGAGCAGTTCTTC
TRBJ1-1 | TRBV11-2 | 14 | few | - | CASSSFAGRTEAFF | TGTGCCAGCAGCTCATTCGCAGGTCGCACTGAAGCTTTCTTT
TRBJ2-3 | TRBV20-1 | 17 | many | TRBD2 | CSARGSVAGGLTDTQYF | TGCAGTGCTAGAGGGTCTGTAGCGGGAGGGCTAACAGATACGCAGTATTTT
TRBJ2-1 | TRBV18 | 14 | few | TRBD2 | CASSRSGRGQEQFF | TGTGCCAGCTCCCGTAGCGGGAGGGGCCAGGAGCAGTTCTTC
TRBJ2-2 | TRBV3-1 | 16 | - | - | CASSQDWADGGKSLFF | TGTGCCAGCAGCCAAGACTGGGCGGACGGAGGGAAGAGTCTGTTTTTT
TRBJ2-3 | TRBV28 | 14 | - | - | CASSLSRETDTQYF | TGTGCCAGCAGTTTATCCCGGGAGACAGATACGCAGTATTTT
TRBJ2-7 | TRBV15 | 14 | many | - | CATSRGGDGYEQYF | TGTGCCACCAGCAGAGGGGGGGACGGATACGAGCAGTACTTC
TRBJ2-1 | TRBV7-9 | 13 | many | TRBD2 | CASSGEGYNEQFF | TGTGCCAGCAGTGGGGAGGGTTACAATGAGCAGTTCTTC
TRBJ2-3 | TRBV7-2 | 14 | - | - | CASSSVRDTDTQYF | TGTGCCAGCAGCTCTGTCCGGGACACAGATACGCAGTATTTT
TRBJ2-1 | TRBV28 | 16 | - | - | CASNPMEGGSYDEQFF | TGTGCCAGCAACCCTATGGAGGGAGGCTCCTACGATGAGCAGTTCTTC
TRBJ1-5 | TRBV6-1 | 12 | - | - | CASSMGVQPQHF | TGTGCCAGCAGTATGGGGGTTCAGCCCCAGCATTTT
TRBJ2-5 | TRBV9 | 14 | - | - | CASNTLGVAETQYF | TGTGCCAGCAATACATTGGGAGTAGCGGAGACCCAGTACTTC
TRBJ2-3 | TRBV7-3 | 13 | many | - | CASTDRFTDTQYF | TGTGCCAGCACGGATAGATTCACAGATACGCAGTATTTT
TRBJ2-2 | TRBV13 | 12 | many | - | CASSTFTGELFF | TGTGCCAGCAGCACATTCACCGGGGAGCTGTTTTTT
TRBJ2-7 | TRBV24-1 | 17 | many | TRBD2 | CATSDRERREGRHEQYF | TGTGCCACCAGTGACCGCGAGCGGCGGGAGGGCCGCCACGAGCAGTACTTC
TRBJ1-6 | TRBV7-2 | 13 | - | - | CASSPRQVSPLHF | TGTGCCAGCAGCCCTCGACAGGTTTCACCCCTCCACTTT
TRBJ2-3 | TRBV11-1 | 14 | many | - | CASSPVMVTDTQYF | TGTGCCAGCAGCCCGGTGATGGTAACAGATACGCAGTATTTT
TRBJ1-4 | TRBV12-3/TRBV12-4 | 16 | many | TRBD1 | CASSFGQGALGEKLFF | TGTGCCAGCAGTTTCGGGCAGGGGGCATTAGGTGAAAAACTGTTTTTT
TRBJ2-1 | TRBV4-1 | 15 | few | TRBD2 | CASSQTGLADNEQFF | TGCGCCAGCAGCCAGACGGGACTAGCGGACAATGAGCAGTTCTTC
TRBJ1-1 | TRBV25-1 | 14 | few | - | CASSGGGRGSEAFF | TGTGCCAGCAGTGGCGGGGGGAGAGGCAGTGAAGCTTTCTTT
TRBJ2-2 | TRBV11-2 | 15 | - | - | CASSPSWGNTGELFF | TGTGCCAGCAGCCCGAGTTGGGGGAACACCGGGGAGCTGTTTTTT
TRBJ2-7 | TRBV6-1 | 13 | - | - | CASVSRAPGEQYF | TGTGCCAGCGTCTCCCGGGCCCCCGGGGAGCAGTACTTC
TRBJ1-2 | TRBV6-1 | 16 | once | TRBD1 | CASRTIRDRGAVGYTF | TGTGCCAGCAGAACAATCCGGGACAGGGGCGCAGTTGGCTACACCTTC
TRBJ2-7 | TRBV7-9 | 13 | few | TRBD1 | CASSPWDRYEQYF | TGTGCCAGCAGCCCCTGGGACAGGTACGAGCAGTACTTC
TRBJ1-2 | TRBV7-9 | 14 | many | TRBD1 | CASSPRQGERGYTF | TGTGCCAGCAGCCCCCGACAGGGGGAAAGGGGCTACACCTTC
TRBJ2-7 | TRBV20-1 | 13 | few | - | CSARADRSYEQYF | TGCAGTGCTAGAGCTGACCGATCCTACGAGCAGTACTTC
TRBJ2-2 | TRBV5-1 | 18 | few | TRBD2 | CASSSGLAGGANTGELFF | TGCGCCAGCAGCTCGGGACTAGCGGGAGGCGCGAACACCGGGGAGCTGTTTTTT
TRBJ2-1 | TRBV3-1 | 16 | many | TRBD2 | CASSQVPRGGYNEQFF | TGTGCCAGCAGCCAAGTCCCGCGGGGGGGCTACAATGAGCAGTTCTTC
TRBJ1-1 | TRBV20-1 | 12 | - | - | CSAPIKGSEAFF | TGCAGTGCTCCAATCAAGGGCTCTGAAGCTTTCTTT
TRBJ2-7 | TRBV7-2 | 14 | many | - | CASSLSSGGNEQYF | TGTGCCAGCAGCTTAAGCTCGGGGGGCAACGAGCAGTACTTC
TRBJ1-2 | TRBV6-2/TRBV6-3 | 13 | few | - | CASSVNQGYGYTF | TGTGCCAGCAGCGTTAACCAGGGCTATGGCTACACCTTC
TRBJ2-2 | TRBV24-1 | 16 | many | TRBD1 | CATSDFLQGATGELFF | TGTGCCACCAGTGATTTCTTGCAGGGGGCTACCGGGGAGCTGTTTTTT
TRBJ1-4 | TRBV6-5 | 15 | few | - | CASSYGRGLNEKLFF | TGTGCCAGCAGTTACGGTCGGGGGTTGAATGAAAAACTGTTTTTT
TRBJ1-1 | TRBV4-2 | 15 | - | - | CASSQVGTPNTEAFF | TGTGCCAGCAGCCAAGTGGGGACACCGAACACTGAAGCTTTCTTT
TRBJ2-7 | TRBV28 | 12 | many | - | CASKASPYEQYF | TGTGCCAGCAAAGCGTCCCCCTACGAGCAGTACTTC
TRBJ2-7 | TRBV11-2 | 16 | many | - | CASSLDSGGTPYEQYF | TGTGCCAGCAGCTTAGATTCGGGCGGGACCCCCTACGAGCAGTACTTC
TRBJ1-1 | TRBV10-3 | 14 | many | - | CAISEPSRATEAFF | TGTGCCATCAGTGAGCCCAGTAGGGCCACTGAAGCTTTCTTT
TRBJ2-7 | TRBV29-1 | 16 | few | TRBD1 | CSVEGSTGATPYEQYF | TGCAGCGTTGAAGGGTCAACAGGGGCCACACCTTACGAGCAGTACTTC